This is a list of T cell receptor beta chains from one sample in a study of blood T cells in healthy people across ages. TCRdb independently ran MiXCR on the 5' RACE reads; one entry per CDR3 protein. The table includes 650,000 to 900,000 distinct CDR3 sequences, 62% detected once. Sequenced material: blood. The source is a man aged 25 to 45 in good health. The CDR3 runs from the conserved cysteine through the conserved F or W. The D gene is left open where the match is weak. A clone size is listed for some rows: how often the clone was seen (once, few, many), or a class if it is expanded.

j_call,d_call,cdr3_length,v_call,clone_size,cdr3_nt,cdr3_aa
TRBJ2-1,NA,10,TRBV5-1,NA,TGCGCCAGCAACTTCCGGGAGCAGTTCTTC,CASNFREQFF
TRBJ2-7,TRBD2,15,TRBV7-2,NA,TGTGCCAGCAGCGCCTTAGCGGGTCCTACCTACGAGCAGTACTTC,CASSALAGPTYEQYF
TRBJ2-7,NA,16,TRBV7-8,once,TGTGCCAGCAGACAAGGACATGGGTCGCCGTTCTACGAGCAGTACTTC,CASRQGHGSPFYEQYF
TRBJ2-1,TRBD2,15,TRBV3-1,NA,TGTGCCAGCAGCCAGGGCCTAGCGGCCTGGGATGAGCGGTTCTTC,CASSQGLAAWDERFF
TRBJ2-5,TRBD2,15,TRBV7-2,NA,TGTGCCAGCAGCTTACTAGCGGGGGGGCCGGAGACCCAGTACTTC,CASSLLAGGPETQYF
TRBJ2-3,TRBD2,14,TRBV29-1,NA,TGCAGCTACCAGAGGGCTAGCGGGAGAGATACGCAGTATTTT,CSYQRASGRDTQYF
TRBJ1-2,TRBD1,15,TRBV7-2,NA,TGTGCCAGCAGCTTCTCGACAGGGGTGGGGGAGGGCTACACCTTC,CASSFSTGVGEGYTF
TRBJ2-1,TRBD2,15,TRBV15,NA,TGTGCCACCAGCAGAGATCGGGGGGACTACAATGAGCAGTTCTTC,CATSRDRGDYNEQFF
TRBJ2-5,TRBD1,17,TRBV7-9,few,TGTGCCAGCACCACCCCGACCGGGGACAGGGGAGGAGAGACCCAGTACTTC,CASTTPTGDRGGETQYF
TRBJ1-2,TRBD1,15,TRBV19,NA,TGTGCCAGTAGTAACCGGGACAGGGATAACTATGGCTACACCTTC,CASSNRDRDNYGYTF
TRBJ2-1,TRBD2,15,TRBV7-3,NA,TGTGCCAGCAGCTCTAGCGGCGATGAGTACAATGAGCAGTTCTTC,CASSSSGDEYNEQFF
TRBJ2-7,TRBD1,14,TRBV12-3/TRBV12-4,NA,TGTGCCAGCAGTTTGGTGGGACAGGGAAACGAGCAGTACTTC,CASSLVGQGNEQYF
TRBJ2-3,TRBD2,20,TRBV4-3,NA,TGCGCCAGCAGCCCAACTAGCGGGGGGCCATATCCCTCTAGCACAGATACGCAGTATTTT,CASSPTSGGPYPSSTDTQYF
TRBJ2-7,NA,14,TRBV2,NA,TGTGCCAGCAGTGAAAGACGACTAGGCTACGAGCAGTACTTC,CASSERRLGYEQYF
TRBJ1-2,NA,16,TRBV14,NA,TGTGCCAGCAGTCATGAATACCCGGACAGATCCTATGGCTACACCTTC,CASSHEYPDRSYGYTF
TRBJ1-4,NA,16,TRBV18,NA,TGTGCCAGCTCATCGCGCAGGAGGAGCCCTAATGAAAAACTGTTTTTT,CASSSRRRSPNEKLFF
TRBJ2-3,NA,14,TRBV21-1,NA,TGTGCCAGCAGCAAGGGGGACCCCCAAGATACGCAGTATTTT,CASSKGDPQDTQYF
TRBJ2-7,NA,15,TRBV5-1,NA,TGCGCCAGCAGCCGACCGGGACAAGGCTCCTACGAGCAGTACTTC,CASSRPGQGSYEQYF
TRBJ1-6,TRBD1,15,TRBV2,NA,TGTGCCAGCAGTGATGACAGGGCCGATAATTCACCCCTCCACTTT,CASSDDRADNSPLHF
TRBJ2-7,TRBD1,16,TRBV7-9,NA,TGTGCCAGCAGCTTAGCGCGTGGGACAGGCTCCTACGAGCAGTACTTC,CASSLARGTGSYEQYF
TRBJ2-7,NA,12,TRBV10-3,NA,TGTGCCGTCAGTGAGCTGGCTGCCGAGCAGTACTTC,CAVSELAAEQYF
TRBJ2-7,NA,14,TRBV4-3,few,TGCGCCAGCAGCCAAGAGAAGCGATTTTACGAGCAGTACTTC,CASSQEKRFYEQYF
TRBJ1-1,NA,15,TRBV18,NA,TGTGCCAGCTCACCAGTTTCCAAGAAAAACACTGAAGCTTTCTTT,CASSPVSKKNTEAFF
TRBJ1-5,NA,15,TRBV20-1,few,TGCAGTGCTAGAGATATGGGGGTTAGCAATCAGCCCCAGCATTTT,CSARDMGVSNQPQHF
TRBJ2-7,TRBD2,14,TRBV20-1,NA,TGCAGTGCCCAGACTAGCGGGGTGGTCTACGAGCAGTACTTC,CSAQTSGVVYEQYF
TRBJ2-7,TRBD1,14,TRBV15,NA,TGTGCCACCAGCCTGACAGGGGCGGGCTACGAGCAGTACTTC,CATSLTGAGYEQYF
TRBJ2-3,NA,15,TRBV4-3,NA,TGCGCCAGCAGCCAAGTTCAGGGAGTTTCAGATACGCAGTATTTT,CASSQVQGVSDTQYF
TRBJ1-5,NA,13,TRBV20-1,NA,TGCAGTGCTAGGGGGCCTCGAGAACAGCCCCAGCATTTT,CSARGPREQPQHF
TRBJ2-1,TRBD2,15,TRBV12-3/TRBV12-4,NA,TGTGCCGGCAGACCGGGACTAGCGGGATACAATGAGCAGTTCTTC,CAGRPGLAGYNEQFF
TRBJ2-7,NA,14,TRBV7-8,NA,TGTGCCAGCAGTTCAGGGGAGGAAAGCTACGAGCAGTACTTC,CASSSGEESYEQYF
TRBJ2-7,TRBD1,15,TRBV14,NA,TGTGCCAGCAGCCTAGAGACAGGGAAAATGTACGAGCAGTACTTC,CASSLETGKMYEQYF
TRBJ2-5,NA,12,TRBV6-2/TRBV6-3,few,TGTGCCAGCAGTATCCAGGGGGAGACCCAGTACTTC,CASSIQGETQYF
TRBJ2-5,NA,12,TRBV20-1,few,TGCAGTGCTAGACAGGGCATAGAGACCCAGTACTTC,CSARQGIETQYF
TRBJ1-2,NA,14,TRBV7-9,NA,TGTGCCAGCAGCATTCCGGTGGTTGACTATGGCTACACCTTC,CASSIPVVDYGYTF
TRBJ2-5,TRBD2,15,TRBV7-2,NA,TGTGCCAGCAGCGTGATAGCGGGGGCCCAAGAGACCCAGTACTTC,CASSVIAGAQETQYF
TRBJ2-1,NA,14,TRBV7-3,many,TGTGCCAGCAGCACTTATGACAGAAGCCATGAGCAGTTCTTC,CASSTYDRSHEQFF
TRBJ2-5,NA,16,TRBV18,NA,TGTGCCAGCTCACCAATCCGGGACGTCTATTCGGGGGAGCAGTACTTC,CASSPIRDVYSGEQYF
TRBJ2-3,NA,14,TRBV6-2/TRBV6-3,NA,TGTGCCAGCAGAATACCGGGACGCCCAGATACGCAGTATTTT,CASRIPGRPDTQYF
TRBJ2-5,TRBD1,14,TRBV6-5,NA,TGTGCCACTCAAGCGACAGGGGCGGCAGAGACCCAGTACTTC,CATQATGAAETQYF